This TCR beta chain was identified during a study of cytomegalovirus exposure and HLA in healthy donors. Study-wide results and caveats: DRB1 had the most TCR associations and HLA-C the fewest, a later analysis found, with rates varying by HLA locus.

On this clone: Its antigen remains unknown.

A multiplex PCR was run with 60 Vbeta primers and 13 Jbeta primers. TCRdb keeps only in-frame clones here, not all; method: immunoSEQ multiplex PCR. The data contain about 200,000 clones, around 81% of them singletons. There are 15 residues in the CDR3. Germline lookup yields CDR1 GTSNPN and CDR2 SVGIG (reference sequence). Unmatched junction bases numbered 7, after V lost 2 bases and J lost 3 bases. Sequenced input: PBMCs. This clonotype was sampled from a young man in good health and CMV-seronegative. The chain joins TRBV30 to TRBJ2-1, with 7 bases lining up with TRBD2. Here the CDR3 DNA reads TGTGCCTGGAGTCGCCGGGCTAGCGGCTACAATGAGCAGTTCTTC. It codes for CAWSRRASGYNEQFF.